This TCR beta chain comes out of a study of blood T cell repertoires in COVID-19. TCRdb's copy holds only in-frame clones and misses some; the assay was immunoSEQ multiplex PCR. This sample has about 250,000 clones, with 85% found just once. CDR3 length: 15 amino acids. V lost 6 bases and J 2 bases, leaving 13 bases between the germline ends. Per the germline V gene, CDR1 is MNHNY and CDR2 is SVGAGI (reference sequence). J is TRBJ2-2 and V is TRBV6-6, with D perhaps TRBD1 (7 bases). The sequencing input was PBMCs or T cells enriched from blood (not recorded which). The clonotype was recovered from a woman in her 50s with acute COVID-19. This chain's CDR3 is CASRAGGINTGELFF. CDR3 nucleotide sequence: TGTGCCAGCAGAGCAGGGGGGATTAACACCGGGGAGCTGTTTTTT.